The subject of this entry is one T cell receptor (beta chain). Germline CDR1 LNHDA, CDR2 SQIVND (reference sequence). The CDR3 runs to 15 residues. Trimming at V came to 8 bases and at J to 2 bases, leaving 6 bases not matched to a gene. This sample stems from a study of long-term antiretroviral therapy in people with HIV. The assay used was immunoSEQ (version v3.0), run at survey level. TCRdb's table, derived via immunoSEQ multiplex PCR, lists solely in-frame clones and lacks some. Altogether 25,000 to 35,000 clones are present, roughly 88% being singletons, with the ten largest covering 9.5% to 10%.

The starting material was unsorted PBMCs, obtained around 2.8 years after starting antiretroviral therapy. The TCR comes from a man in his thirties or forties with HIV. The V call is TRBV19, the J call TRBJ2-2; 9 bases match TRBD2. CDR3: CASFSGGYNTGELFF. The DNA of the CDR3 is TGTGCCAGTTTTAGCGGGGGCTACAACACCGGGGAGCTGTTTTTT.